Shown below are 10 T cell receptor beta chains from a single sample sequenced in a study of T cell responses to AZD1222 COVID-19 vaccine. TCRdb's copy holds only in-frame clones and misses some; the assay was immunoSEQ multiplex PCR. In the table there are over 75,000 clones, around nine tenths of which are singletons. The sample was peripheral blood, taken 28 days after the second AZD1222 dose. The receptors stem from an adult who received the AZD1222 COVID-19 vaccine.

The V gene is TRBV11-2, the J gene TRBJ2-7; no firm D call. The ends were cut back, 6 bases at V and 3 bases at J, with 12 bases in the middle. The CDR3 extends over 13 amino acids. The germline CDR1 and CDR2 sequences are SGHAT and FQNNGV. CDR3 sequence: CASRFGRIYEQYF. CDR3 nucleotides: TGTGCCAGCAGGTTCGGGCGGATCTACGAGCAGTACTTC.

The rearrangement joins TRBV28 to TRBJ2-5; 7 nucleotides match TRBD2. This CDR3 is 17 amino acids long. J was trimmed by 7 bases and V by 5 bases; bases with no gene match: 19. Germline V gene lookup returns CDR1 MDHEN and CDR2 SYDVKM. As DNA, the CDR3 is TGTGCCAGCAGTCCTCCCGTGGCGGGGGACCTCGGGGGGACCCAGTACTTC. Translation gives CASSPPVAGDLGGTQYF.

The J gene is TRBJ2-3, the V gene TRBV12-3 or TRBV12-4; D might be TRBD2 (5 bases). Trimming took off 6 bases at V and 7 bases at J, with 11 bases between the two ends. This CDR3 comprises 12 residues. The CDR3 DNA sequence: TGTGCCAGCAGCTCGAGGGCAAATACGCAGTATTTT. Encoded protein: CASSSRANTQYF.

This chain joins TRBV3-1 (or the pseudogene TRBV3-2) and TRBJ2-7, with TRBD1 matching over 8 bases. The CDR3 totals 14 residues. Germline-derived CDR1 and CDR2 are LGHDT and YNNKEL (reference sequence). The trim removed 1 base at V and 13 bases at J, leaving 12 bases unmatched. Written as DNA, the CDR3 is TGTGCCAGCAGCCAAGGGACAGGGTACACGAGCTCCTACTTC. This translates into CASSQGTGYTSSYF.

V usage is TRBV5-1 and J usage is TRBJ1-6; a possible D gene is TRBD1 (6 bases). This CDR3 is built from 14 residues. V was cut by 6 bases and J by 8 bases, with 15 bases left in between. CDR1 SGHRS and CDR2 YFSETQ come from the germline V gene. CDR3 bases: TGCGCCAGCACGTCCGGGGGCCTCGATTCACCCCTCCACTTT. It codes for CASTSGGLDSPLHF.

The CDR3 is CASTLGAYEQYF. Here the CDR3 DNA reads TGTGCCAGCACCCTGGGTGCCTACGAGCAGTACTTC. The genes are TRBV28 and TRBJ2-7; no definite D call. Germline V CDR1 and CDR2: MDHEN, SYDVKM. This CDR3 contains 12 residues. V lost 7 bases, J lost 2 bases, and 9 bases lay in between.

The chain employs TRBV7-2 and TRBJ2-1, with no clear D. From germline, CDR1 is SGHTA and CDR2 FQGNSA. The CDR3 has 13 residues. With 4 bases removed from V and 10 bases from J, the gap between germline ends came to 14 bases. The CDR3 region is CASSSPGITEQFF. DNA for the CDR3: TGTGCCAGCAGCTCCCCGGGTATAACGGAGCAGTTCTTC.

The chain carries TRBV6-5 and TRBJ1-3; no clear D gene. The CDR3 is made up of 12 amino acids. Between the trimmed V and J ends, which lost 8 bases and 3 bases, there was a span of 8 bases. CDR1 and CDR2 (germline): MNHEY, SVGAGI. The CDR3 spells CASEADGNTIYF. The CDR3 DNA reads TGTGCCAGCGAGGCGGATGGAAACACCATATATTTT.

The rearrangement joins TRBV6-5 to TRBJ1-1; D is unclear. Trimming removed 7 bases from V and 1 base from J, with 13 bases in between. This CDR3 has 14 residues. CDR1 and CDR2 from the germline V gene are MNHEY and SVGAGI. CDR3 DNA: TGTGCCAGCACCCCACCCGGAAAGAACACTGAAGCTTTCTTT. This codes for CASTPPGKNTEAFF.

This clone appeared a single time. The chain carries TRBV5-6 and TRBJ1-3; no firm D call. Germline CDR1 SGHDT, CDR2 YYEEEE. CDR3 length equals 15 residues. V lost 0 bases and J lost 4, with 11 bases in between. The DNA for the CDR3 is TGTGCCAGCAGCTTGGAGGAGGGCAGGGGAAACACCATATATTTT. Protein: CASSLEEGRGNTIYF.